These T cell receptor beta chains were read from a single sample in a study of T cell responses to AZD1222 COVID-19 vaccine. Measured with immunoSEQ multiplex PCR; TCRdb has only the in-frame clones, and not every one. Of fewer than 120,000 clones listed, around 93% are singletons. The input for sequencing was peripheral blood, taken on day 0 of AZD1222 vaccination. These receptor sequences come from an adult in good health. Each CDR3 is given with its conserved first and last residue. A D gene is named only where the DNA matches it firmly. Part of the rows lack a size; the others show once, few, many or a class for expanded clones.

v_gene	j_gene	d_gene	abundance	CDR3aa	CDR3nt
TRBV10-2	TRBJ2-7	NA	NA	CASSESGQRGYEQYF	TGCGCCAGCAGTGAGTCTGGACAGAGAGGCTACGAGCAGTACTTC
TRBV13	TRBJ1-5	NA	NA	CASSPRGSNQPQHF	TGTGCCAGCAGCCCTCGGGGCAGCAATCAGCCCCAGCATTTT
TRBV11-2	TRBJ2-7	NA	NA	CASNSAGSSYEQYF	TGTGCCAGCAACTCTGCAGGGAGCTCCTACGAGCAGTACTTC
TRBV7-9	TRBJ2-7	NA	NA	CASSLTAYEQYF	TGTGCCAGCAGCTTAACAGCCTACGAGCAGTACTTC
TRBV15	TRBJ1-1	NA	NA	CATSRRGREEAFF	TGTGCCACCAGCAGGCGTGGCCGGGAGGAAGCTTTCTTT
TRBV11-2	TRBJ2-2	NA	NA	CASSNRDTGELFF	TGTGCCAGCAGTAACAGAGACACCGGGGAGCTGTTTTTT
TRBV30	TRBJ1-2	TRBD1	NA	CAWGAGTGHYGYTF	TGTGCCTGGGGTGCCGGGACAGGGCACTATGGCTACACCTTC
TRBV18	TRBJ1-2	NA	NA	CASSPLPTGINYGYTF	TGTGCCAGCTCACCACTCCCGACAGGTATTAACTATGGCTACACCTTC
TRBV24-1	TRBJ1-5	NA	NA	CATSGRGGNNQPQHF	TGTGCCACCAGTGGCCGAGGGGGGAATAATCAGCCCCAGCATTTT
TRBV28	TRBJ1-4	TRBD1	NA	CASSETGGTNEKLFF	TGTGCCAGCAGTGAGACAGGGGGGACTAATGAAAAACTGTTTTTT
TRBV5-4	TRBJ2-5	TRBD2	NA	CASTSGAGEETQYF	TGTGCCAGCACCTCCGGGGCGGGGGAAGAGACCCAGTACTTC
TRBV14	TRBJ1-2	NA	NA	CASSQEFGLTNYGYTF	TGTGCCAGCAGCCAAGAATTCGGACTCACTAACTATGGCTACACCTTC
TRBV30	TRBJ1-5	NA	NA	CAWSEGGDQPQHF	TGTGCCTGGAGTGAGGGAGGCGATCAGCCCCAGCATTTT
TRBV10-3	TRBJ2-7	TRBD1	NA	CATRDRGYEQYF	TGTGCCACCCGGGACAGGGGCTACGAGCAGTACTTC
TRBV5-1	TRBJ2-3	TRBD2	NA	CASSSRRAGGQDTQYF	TGCGCCAGCAGCAGCCGAAGAGCGGGGGGGCAAGATACGCAGTATTTT
TRBV9	TRBJ2-3	TRBD2	NA	CASSVGAGVLDTQYF	TGTGCCAGCAGCGTCGGGGCGGGGGTTCTAGATACGCAGTATTTT
TRBV6-1	TRBJ1-5	NA	NA	CASSGGGNMLGSNQPQHF	TGTGCCAGCAGTGGGGGGGGGAACATGCTCGGAAGCAATCAGCCCCAGCATTTT
TRBV28	TRBJ1-2	TRBD1	NA	CASSPPGQGATRGGYTF	TGTGCCAGCAGTCCTCCTGGACAGGGGGCAACCCGGGGTGGCTACACCTTC
TRBV6-5	TRBJ2-3	TRBD1	NA	CASTTGAYTDTQYF	TGTGCCAGCACGACAGGGGCCTACACAGATACGCAGTATTTT
TRBV4-2	TRBJ2-1	NA	few	CASSQDGGGAFPQFF	TGTGCCAGCAGCCAAGATGGAGGGGGGGCCTTTCCGCAGTTCTTC
TRBV18	TRBJ1-4	NA	once	CASSPVSTNEKLFF	TGTGCCAGCTCACCAGTCTCAACTAATGAAAAACTGTTTTTT
TRBV13	TRBJ2-5	TRBD1	NA	CASSLDRGLGETQYF	TGTGCCAGCAGCTTAGACAGGGGGTTAGGTGAGACCCAGTACTTC
TRBV19	TRBJ1-6	TRBD1	NA	CASSWDSNSPLHF	TGTGCCAGTAGTTGGGACAGTAATTCACCCCTCCACTTT
TRBV23-1	TRBJ2-7	NA	NA	CASSQSPWHIYEQYF	TGCGCCAGCAGTCAATCCCCGTGGCATATCTACGAGCAGTACTTC
TRBV7-9	TRBJ1-1	NA	NA	CASSLDRKTEAFF	TGTGCCAGCAGCTTAGACCGGAAAACTGAAGCTTTCTTT
TRBV20-1	TRBJ1-2	NA	NA	CSAEGGYTF	TGCAGTGCAGAGGGTGGCTACACCTTC
TRBV6-5	TRBJ2-2	NA	NA	CASSYPGASNTGELFF	TGTGCCAGCAGTTACCCCGGGGCAAGCAACACCGGGGAGCTGTTTTTT
TRBV10-3	TRBJ1-6	NA	NA	CAISDVGARSPLHF	TGTGCCATCAGTGACGTAGGGGCTCGGTCACCCCTCCACTTT
TRBV6-1	TRBJ2-5	TRBD2	NA	CASSGTSGGTQYF	TGTGCCAGCAGTGGGACTAGCGGGGGGACCCAGTACTTC
TRBV9	TRBJ2-2	NA	NA	CASSVEGKNTGELFF	TGTGCCAGCAGCGTAGAAGGGAAAAACACCGGGGAGCTGTTTTTT
TRBV4-1	TRBJ2-3	NA	NA	CASSLQRVTDTQYF	TGCGCCAGCAGCCTTCAGAGGGTGACAGATACGCAGTATTTT
TRBV28	TRBJ1-2	NA	NA	CASSLRFGYTF	TGTGCCAGCAGTTTGAGGTTTGGGTACACCTTC
TRBV7-9	TRBJ1-2	NA	NA	CATSALDNPYDGYTF	TGTGCCACCTCAGCTTTGGACAACCCCTACGATGGCTACACCTTC
TRBV6-5	TRBJ2-1	NA	NA	CASVKAGRGEQFF	TGTGCCAGCGTCAAGGCAGGTCGAGGTGAGCAGTTCTTC
TRBV27	TRBJ2-7	NA	NA	CASTDSYEQYF	TGTGCCAGTACAGACAGCTACGAGCAGTACTTC
TRBV2	TRBJ1-2	NA	NA	CASSSQGNYGYTF	TGTGCCAGCAGTTCACAGGGAAACTATGGCTACACCTTC
TRBV19	TRBJ1-2	NA	NA	CASTRVQNYGYTF	TGTGCCAGTACGCGAGTACAGAACTATGGCTACACCTTC
TRBV6-5	TRBJ1-2	NA	once	CASSYSSDRLNYGYTF	TGTGCCAGCAGTTACTCTTCGGACCGGCTTAACTATGGCTACACCTTC
TRBV6-5	TRBJ1-5	TRBD1	NA	CASSWTGANQPQHF	TGTGCCAGCAGTTGGACAGGGGCCAATCAGCCCCAGCATTTT
TRBV18	TRBJ1-1	NA	NA	CASSQAGGGTEAFF	TGTGCCAGCTCACAGGCGGGGGGTGGCACTGAAGCTTTCTTT
TRBV7-9	TRBJ1-2	NA	once	CATRGVFNGYTF	TGTGCCACCCGGGGGGTTTTTAATGGCTACACCTTC
TRBV19	TRBJ1-5	TRBD1	NA	CASRDRVGQPQHF	TGTGCCAGCAGGGACAGGGTAGGGCAGCCCCAGCATTTT
TRBV11-3	TRBJ2-1	NA	NA	CASSLLQGRNNEQFF	TGTGCCAGCAGCTTACTCCAGGGCAGAAACAATGAGCAGTTCTTC
TRBV27	TRBJ1-3	NA	NA	CASSLQGYGNTIYF	TGTGCCAGCAGTTTACAGGGGTACGGAAACACCATATATTTT
TRBV6-5	TRBJ1-2	TRBD1	NA	CASSPLETGRGYTF	TGTGCCAGCAGCCCCCTTGAGACAGGGAGAGGCTACACCTTC
TRBV4-2	TRBJ1-3	NA	few	CASSQTGGNTIYF	TGTGCCAGCAGCCAAACAGGTGGAAACACCATATATTTT
TRBV9	TRBJ2-7	NA	NA	CASSEASTPYEQYF	TGTGCCAGCAGCGAGGCTTCAACTCCCTACGAGCAGTACTTC
TRBV4-2	TRBJ1-5	NA	NA	CASSQDRGDQPQHF	TGTGCCAGCAGCCAAGACAGGGGAGATCAGCCCCAGCATTTT
TRBV2	TRBJ1-4	NA	NA	CASRKLDATNEKLFF	TGTGCCAGCAGGAAATTGGACGCAACTAATGAAAAACTGTTTTTT
TRBV2	TRBJ2-7	TRBD1	NA	CASSGTGGLRGEQYF	TGTGCCAGCAGTGGGACAGGGGGACTTCGTGGCGAGCAGTACTTC
TRBV5-1	TRBJ1-5	NA	NA	CASSPGEGGQPQHF	TGCGCCAGCAGTCCCGGGGAGGGTGGTCAGCCCCAGCATTTT
TRBV19	TRBJ1-3	NA	NA	CASSEAGSGNTIYF	TGTGCCAGTAGTGAGGCAGGGTCAGGAAACACCATATATTTT
TRBV12-3/TRBV12-4	TRBJ2-7	NA	NA	CASSYPYTEQYF	TGTGCCAGCAGTTACCCCTATACCGAGCAGTACTTC
TRBV3-1/TRBV3-2	TRBJ1-4	NA	NA	CASSQGEGLEKLFF	TGTGCCAGCAGCCAAGGAGAGGGGTTGGAGAAACTGTTTTTT
TRBV7-9	TRBJ1-1	NA	NA	CASSLVQGRETEAFF	TGTGCCAGCAGCTTAGTCCAGGGGCGCGAAACTGAAGCTTTCTTT